Listed below are T cell receptor beta chains from one sample, sequenced in a study of T cell responses to AZD1222 COVID-19 vaccine. This table comes from immunoSEQ multiplex PCR, and its TCRdb copy is limited to in-frame clones, with some not included. The sample includes roughly 140,000 clones, approximately 90% of them seen just once. Specimen: peripheral blood, collected on day 0 of AZD1222 vaccination. Receptor source: an adult in good health. Each CDR3 is given with its conserved first and last residue. A D gene is named only where the DNA matches it firmly. Expanded clones are given a class, and other clones once, few, many or no size at all.

v_gene	abundance	d_gene	j_gene	CDR3nt	CDR3aa
TRBV11-1	NA	TRBD2	TRBJ2-7	TGTGCCAGCAGCCTAAGGGGAGGGGTTTTATACGAGCAGTACTTC	CASSLRGGVLYEQYF
TRBV5-1	NA	NA	TRBJ2-7	TGCGCCAGCAGCTTGGCGGGACCGTCCTACGAGCAGTACTTC	CASSLAGPSYEQYF
TRBV29-1	NA	NA	TRBJ1-3	TGCAGCGTTGTCTCTGGAAACACCATATATTTT	CSVVSGNTIYF
TRBV20-1	few	NA	TRBJ2-7	TGCAGTGCTAGTAGCCCGTCCTACGAGCAGTACTTC	CSASSPSYEQYF
TRBV7-8	NA	TRBD1	TRBJ1-4	TGTGCCAGCAGCTTAGAGAGGTACAGGGGTAATGAAAAACTGTTTTTT	CASSLERYRGNEKLFF
TRBV4-2	once	TRBD2	TRBJ2-7	TGTGCCAGCAGCCAAGAGACTAGCGGGAGTTACGAGCAGTACTTC	CASSQETSGSYEQYF
TRBV25-1	NA	TRBD2	TRBJ2-3	TGTGCCAGCAGTGGTACTAGCGGGGGGCCCGCACCAGATACGCAGTATTTT	CASSGTSGGPAPDTQYF
TRBV2	NA	TRBD2	TRBJ2-3	TGTGCCAGCAGGCGGGAGGCAGATACGCAGTATTTT	CASRREADTQYF
TRBV19	NA	TRBD2	TRBJ2-7	TGTGCCAGTAGTTTCGGGACTAGCGGTTCCTACGAGCAGTACTTC	CASSFGTSGSYEQYF
TRBV25-1	NA	NA	TRBJ1-6	TGTGCCAGCAGTGAGGGGAAGTATAATTCACCCCTCCACTTT	CASSEGKYNSPLHF
TRBV27	NA	NA	TRBJ1-2	TGTGCCAGCAGTTCGGCGTGGGATCCCGCTAACTATGGCTACACCTTC	CASSSAWDPANYGYTF
TRBV28	NA	NA	TRBJ1-1	TGTGCCAGCAGTGGCGTTCTGTGGGTAGGCACTGAAGCTTTCTTT	CASSGVLWVGTEAFF
TRBV5-1	NA	NA	TRBJ1-1	TGCGCCAGCAGCCCCTCACCTAGGGTGCGGAACACTGAAGCTTTCTTT	CASSPSPRVRNTEAFF
TRBV19	NA	NA	TRBJ1-5	TGTGCCAGTAGTATAGGGAGGGGGTATCAGCCCCAGCATTTT	CASSIGRGYQPQHF
TRBV7-9	NA	NA	TRBJ1-2	TGTGCCAGCAGGGGGGCAGGGGCCGTTTATGGCTACACCTTC	CASRGAGAVYGYTF
TRBV23-1	NA	NA	TRBJ1-6	TGCGCCAGCAAGTTTCCAAATTCACCCCTCCACTTT	CASKFPNSPLHF
TRBV7-9	NA	NA	TRBJ1-4	TGTGCCAGCAGCTTGGGGGACGGAAAACTGTTTTTT	CASSLGDGKLFF
TRBV7-9	NA	NA	TRBJ1-6	TGTGCCAGCAGCCCTCCCGTGAGTGGGGTGCCCCTCCACTTT	CASSPPVSGVPLHF
TRBV7-8	NA	NA	TRBJ1-1	TGTGCCAGCAGCCCCTGGGGGAACTCACCTGGTGAAGCTTTCTTT	CASSPWGNSPGEAFF
TRBV11-2	NA	TRBD1	TRBJ2-6	TGTGCCAGCAGCCACAGGGGGACTGGGGCCAACGTCCTGACTTTC	CASSHRGTGANVLTF
TRBV6-6	once	NA	TRBJ1-2	TGTGCCAGCAGTTATAATTCCCAGGGTGGTGGCTACACCTTC	CASSYNSQGGGYTF
TRBV13	NA	NA	TRBJ1-5	TGTGCCAGCAGCTTACTGGGGGCCAATCAGCCCCAGCATTTT	CASSLLGANQPQHF
TRBV6-5	NA	NA	TRBJ2-4	TGTGCCAGCAGTTACTCTGGGATGAACATTCAGTACTTC	CASSYSGMNIQYF
TRBV6-1	once	NA	TRBJ1-5	TGTGCCAGCAGTGGGTATCAGCCCCAGCATTTT	CASSGYQPQHF
TRBV14	NA	TRBD2	TRBJ2-3	TGTGCCAGCAGTCCGGGACTAGACGGTGTGGGGTTCACAGATACGCAGTATTTT	CASSPGLDGVGFTDTQYF
TRBV11-2	once	NA	TRBJ2-7	TGTGCCAGCAGCCCGTACCAGGGAGCGGCCTCTCCCTACGAGCAGTACTTC	CASSPYQGAASPYEQYF
TRBV11-2	NA	NA	TRBJ2-1	TGTGCCAGCAGCTTATATAGCCCCCTAGGTGGGCGGAACAATGAGCAGTTCTTC	CASSLYSPLGGRNNEQFF
TRBV5-4	NA	NA	TRBJ2-7	TGTGCCAGCAGCCTACGACAGGACTCCTACGAGCAGTACTTC	CASSLRQDSYEQYF
TRBV7-9	NA	NA	TRBJ2-2	TGTGCCAGCAGCCGACCCAAACAGGAATACACCGGGGAGCTGTTTTTT	CASSRPKQEYTGELFF
TRBV27	NA	NA	TRBJ2-3	TGTGCCAGCAGTTCTTGGTGGGGCGCTAGCACAGATACGCAGTATTTT	CASSSWWGASTDTQYF
TRBV4-1	NA	TRBD2	TRBJ2-3	TGCGCCAGCAGCCATCAAGCGGCTAGCGGGGGGAAGAATACGCAGTATTTT	CASSHQAASGGKNTQYF
TRBV7-2	NA	TRBD1	TRBJ1-2	TGTGCCAGCAGTCAGAGACAGGGGAACTATGGCTACACCTTC	CASSQRQGNYGYTF
TRBV28	NA	TRBD1	TRBJ1-6	TGTGCCACCCTCGGGACAGGAACCTATAATTCACCCCTCCACTTT	CATLGTGTYNSPLHF
TRBV6-1	once	NA	TRBJ2-1	TGTGCCAGCAGTGGGCTTCCCCCGGGAGTGGCAGGGAATGAGCAGTTCTTC	CASSGLPPGVAGNEQFF
TRBV6-6	NA	NA	TRBJ2-1	TGTGCCAGCAGCCCTCCGTCCGACTACAATGAGCAGTTCTTC	CASSPPSDYNEQFF
TRBV3-1/TRBV3-2	NA	TRBD1	TRBJ1-2	TGTGCCAGCAGCAAGAGGGACAGTACTAACTATGGCTACACCTTC	CASSKRDSTNYGYTF
TRBV6-5	NA	NA	TRBJ2-3	TGTGCCAGCAGTTACTCGGGGCAGGGAGGTACAGATACGCAGTATTTT	CASSYSGQGGTDTQYF
TRBV20-1	NA	NA	TRBJ2-7	TGCAGTGCTAGTAGTAAGGGCCTAGTCTACGAGCAGTACTTC	CSASSKGLVYEQYF
TRBV7-3	once	NA	TRBJ2-3	TGTGCCAGCAGCTTAACCTCGGGGGCAGATACGCAGTATTTT	CASSLTSGADTQYF
TRBV6-5	NA	NA	TRBJ1-3	TGTGCCAGCAAGGCGGCGAGCTCTGGAAACACCATATATTTT	CASKAASSGNTIYF
TRBV29-1	NA	NA	TRBJ1-2	TGCAGCGCTACCCGACATGGGTTCTATGGCTACACCTTC	CSATRHGFYGYTF
TRBV7-2	NA	NA	TRBJ2-5	TGTGCCAGCAGCTCGAGGGAAAGGGAGACCCAGTACTTC	CASSSRERETQYF
TRBV21-1	NA	NA	TRBJ1-1	TGTGCCAGCAGCAAAGATGACAGCCCTTTCTTT	CASSKDDSPFF
TRBV6-5	NA	TRBD1	TRBJ1-4	TGTGCCAGCCGACGACAGGGAGGACATGAAAAACTGTTTTTT	CASRRQGGHEKLFF
TRBV28	once	NA	TRBJ2-7	TGTGCCAGCAGTGGGGGACATCTCAACGAGCAGTACTTC	CASSGGHLNEQYF
TRBV12-3/TRBV12-4	NA	NA	TRBJ2-5	TGTGCCAGCAGCCTGGGGCGGAAAGAGACCCAGTACTTC	CASSLGRKETQYF
TRBV7-9	NA	NA	TRBJ1-3	TGTGCCAGCAGTTTATCCCCCTCCCGGGACACCATATATTTT	CASSLSPSRDTIYF
TRBV7-8	NA	TRBD1	TRBJ1-6	TGTGCCAGCAGCTTAGACAGGGGGAGTTCACCCCTCCACTTT	CASSLDRGSSPLHF
TRBV19	NA	NA	TRBJ2-1	TGTGCCAGTAGCCCAGGGGTCCTGTCGAATGAGCAGTTCTTC	CASSPGVLSNEQFF
TRBV27	NA	TRBD1	TRBJ1-1	TGTGCCAGCAGGCAGGGACAGTTCATGAACACTGAAGCTTTCTTT	CASRQGQFMNTEAFF
TRBV3-1/TRBV3-2	NA	TRBD2	TRBJ2-2	TGTGCCAGCAGCCAAGAAACGGCGGGAGGTCCCGGCGGGGAGCTGTTTTTT	CASSQETAGGPGGELFF
TRBV3-1/TRBV3-2	NA	NA	TRBJ1-6	TGTGCCAGCAGCCAAGATCGTCAGAGCTCCTATAATTCACCCCTCCACTTT	CASSQDRQSSYNSPLHF
TRBV6-6	NA	TRBD1	TRBJ1-2	TGTGCCAGCAGCCCGACAGGGCTATATGGCTACACCTTC	CASSPTGLYGYTF
TRBV18	NA	NA	TRBJ1-3	TGTGCCAGCTCACCAGTTCCTGGAAACACCATATATTTT	CASSPVPGNTIYF
TRBV7-9	NA	NA	TRBJ2-7	TGTGCCAGCAGCTTATCGGGTGGCAACTACGAGCAGTACTTC	CASSLSGGNYEQYF
TRBV2	few	TRBD1	TRBJ1-2	TGTGCCAGCAGTGTGGTATTCAGGGACAGGGGTGGCTACACCTTC	CASSVVFRDRGGYTF
TRBV23-1	NA	NA	TRBJ1-3	TGCGCCAGCAGTCCAATCTGGGCAAACTCTGGAAACACCATATATTTT	CASSPIWANSGNTIYF